Listed below are T cell receptor beta chains from one sample, sequenced in a study of control samples from healthy donors and cancer patients. Sequenced by immunoSEQ multiplex PCR; TCRdb stores in-frame clones only, minus some. The table shows 50,000 or so clones, with roughly 94% occurring only once. Sequences were obtained from blood. The receptor source for this set is a man aged 25 to 40 in good health. The CDR3 runs from the conserved cysteine through the conserved F or W. The D gene is left open where the match is weak. Where a row states a size, it is once, few, many or the class of an expanded clone; other rows omit it.

abundance	d_gene	v_gene	j_gene	CDR3nt	CDR3aa
-	-	TRBV5-5	TRBJ1-1	TGTGCCAGCAGCTCCAGCTCTTTAGGGGGTGTCGAAGCTTTCTTT	CASSSSSLGGVEAFF
-	TRBD2	TRBV5-1	TRBJ2-1	TGCGCCAGCAGCCGGCGGGAGTTTTGGAATGAGCAGTTCTTC	CASSRREFWNEQFF
-	TRBD1	TRBV2	TRBJ1-5	TGTGCCAGCAGTGCGGGACAGGTTAGTCCGCCCCAGCATTTT	CASSAGQVSPPQHF
-	TRBD1	TRBV13	TRBJ2-7	TGTGCCAGCAGCTCCAGACAGGGGAGGTACGAGCAGTACTTC	CASSSRQGRYEQYF
-	-	TRBV11-2	TRBJ1-2	TGTGCCAGCAGCACCCCGGGGGCTCTCTATGGCTACACCTTC	CASSTPGALYGYTF
-	-	TRBV21-1	TRBJ2-7	TGTGCCAGCAGCAAACCCGGGGAGAGCTACGAGCAGTACTTC	CASSKPGESYEQYF
-	-	TRBV4-1	TRBJ1-6	TGCGCCAGCAGCCAAGAAGCGGGGGCAGGAGGTAATTCACCCCTCCACTTT	CASSQEAGAGGNSPLHF
-	-	TRBV27	TRBJ1-1	TGTGCCAGCAGTTTTATAGGCACTGAAGCTTTCTTT	CASSFIGTEAFF
-	TRBD2	TRBV7-3	TRBJ2-2	TGTGCCAGCAGCTTAAGGATAGGCCTAGCGGGAAAAGGAACCGGGGAGCTGTTTTTT	CASSLRIGLAGKGTGELFF
-	TRBD1	TRBV19	TRBJ1-5	TGTGCCAGTAGTGTGACAGGGGGAAGTGATCAGCCCCAGCATTTT	CASSVTGGSDQPQHF
-	-	TRBV7-9	TRBJ2-5	TGTGCCAGCAGCTTAGCGCGGACCTCGGAGACCCAGTACTTC	CASSLARTSETQYF
-	TRBD2	TRBV11-3	TRBJ2-1	TGTGCCAGCAGCCTGTCGTGGACTAGCGGAAACAATGAGCAGTTCTTC	CASSLSWTSGNNEQFF
-	TRBD2	TRBV29-1	TRBJ2-1	TGCAGCGTCCCGACTAGCGGGCGGAGCTCCTACAATGAGCAGTTCTTC	CSVPTSGRSSYNEQFF
once	-	TRBV21-1	TRBJ2-1	TGTGCCAGCAGCAAAGCGTGGACTAGCGGGCTCAAATACAATGAGCAGTTCTTC	CASSKAWTSGLKYNEQFF
-	-	TRBV5-5	TRBJ1-2	TGTGCCAGCAGCTTGTCGGCCAGCACTCTCATGAACTATGGCTACACCTTC	CASSLSASTLMNYGYTF
-	-	TRBV11-2	TRBJ2-2	TGTGCCAGCAGCTTAAGTTTCGGGAGATCGGTCACCGGGGAGCTGTTTTTT	CASSLSFGRSVTGELFF
-	-	TRBV4-1	TRBJ2-7	TGCGCCAGCAGCCAAGTAGGGGTCTACGAGCAGTACTTC	CASSQVGVYEQYF
-	-	TRBV5-8	TRBJ1-4	TGTGCCAGCAGCTCTGACAGCCACTACGGCAATGAAAAACTGTTTTTT	CASSSDSHYGNEKLFF
-	-	TRBV6-5	TRBJ1-1	TGTGCCAGCAGGCCCCAGGGATACACTGAAGCTTTCTTT	CASRPQGYTEAFF
-	-	TRBV6-2/TRBV6-3	TRBJ2-5	TGTGCCAGCAGTTCCCCGGGACGCCGGGAGACCCAGTACTTC	CASSSPGRRETQYF
-	-	TRBV28	TRBJ1-1	TGTGCCAGCAGTTTTGAGCAGGTAAACACTGAAGCTTTCTTT	CASSFEQVNTEAFF
-	-	TRBV9	TRBJ2-3	TGTGCCAGCAGCGTAGTTGGGGGGAGTTGGGATACGCAGTATTTT	CASSVVGGSWDTQYF
-	-	TRBV7-2	TRBJ2-7	TGTGCCAGCAGCTTCAACTACGAGCAGTACTTC	CASSFNYEQYF
-	-	TRBV3-1/TRBV3-2	TRBJ2-7	TGTGCCAGCAGCCCGACTAGCTCCTACGAGCAGTACTTC	CASSPTSSYEQYF
-	-	TRBV4-1	TRBJ1-1	TGCGCCAGCAGCCAAGCGCGGTACACTGAAGCTTTCTTT	CASSQARYTEAFF
-	-	TRBV10-3	TRBJ2-2	TGTGCCATCAGCGGGGGGCTCCTAGCTGGGGAGCTGTTTTTT	CAISGGLLAGELFF
-	TRBD1	TRBV30	TRBJ2-7	TGTGCCCTGCAGACAGGGGCCTACGAGCAGTACTTC	CALQTGAYEQYF
-	-	TRBV9	TRBJ2-1	TGTGCCAGCAGCGCCGTACACCTTAGGGGGGACAATGAGCAGTTCTTC	CASSAVHLRGDNEQFF
-	-	TRBV10-3	TRBJ2-1	TGTGCCATCAGTCCCGGGACAGGGTTCAGCGGCGGGAGGGTTCGACTCTACAATGAGCAGTTCTTC	CAISPGTGFSGGRVRLYNEQFF
-	-	TRBV10-3	TRBJ1-2	TGTGCCATCAGTGAGAACAGGGATGGCTACACCTTC	CAISENRDGYTF
-	-	TRBV27	TRBJ2-3	TGTGCCAGCCCCCCCCACACAGGGACATACCTCACAGATACGCAGTATTTT	CASPPHTGTYLTDTQYF
-	-	TRBV14	TRBJ2-2	TGTGCCAGCAGCCAAGGGGAGGACTCTTACACCGGGGAGCTGTTTTTT	CASSQGEDSYTGELFF
few	TRBD2	TRBV3-1/TRBV3-2	TRBJ2-2	TGTGCCAGCAGCCAAGATACTGTGGAACTAGCGGAACACCGGGGAGCTGTTTTT	CASSQDTVELAEHRGAVF
-	TRBD2	TRBV2	TRBJ2-1	TGTGCCAGCACCCCGGGACTAGCGGGAAACTACAATGAGCAGTTCTTC	CASTPGLAGNYNEQFF
-	-	TRBV11-2	TRBJ2-3	TGTGCCAGCAGCACTCTCAATACGCAGTATTTT	CASSTLNTQYF
-	-	TRBV28	TRBJ1-5	TGTGCCAGCAGAAAGGCCCATAGCAATCAGCCCCAGCATTTT	CASRKAHSNQPQHF
-	-	TRBV9	TRBJ1-1	TGTGCCAGCAGCATCACACCTTCCGGGGGGGGGCGCGGAACTGAAGCTTTCTTT	CASSITPSGGGRGTEAFF
-	-	TRBV3-1/TRBV3-2	TRBJ2-6	TGTGCCAGCAGCCCGCTTCGGGGGCCGATCTCTTACTCTGGGGCCAACGTCCTGACTTTC	CASSPLRGPISYSGANVLTF
-	-	TRBV6-5	TRBJ1-2	TGTGCCAGCAGACAGGACAGTAACTATGGCTACACCTTC	CASRQDSNYGYTF
-	TRBD1	TRBV18	TRBJ1-1	TGTGCCAGCTCACCACCTTGGACAGGGGCGGAAGCTTTCTTT	CASSPPWTGAEAFF
-	TRBD2	TRBV6-2/TRBV6-3	TRBJ2-7	TGTGCCAGCAGTTCCGGTCTAGCGGGAGGCCGTGGTTACGAGCAGTACTTC	CASSSGLAGGRGYEQYF
-	-	TRBV28	TRBJ1-2	TGTGCCAGCAGCTACGGGACTTCTCCTAGGTATGGCTACACCTTC	CASSYGTSPRYGYTF
-	TRBD1	TRBV4-3	TRBJ1-1	TGCGCCAGCAGCCACAGGGGGGGCACTGAAGCTTTCTTT	CASSHRGGTEAFF
-	-	TRBV12-3/TRBV12-4	TRBJ2-5	TGTGCCAGCAGTCCGCTCGGGGAGACCCAGTACTTC	CASSPLGETQYF
-	TRBD1	TRBV30	TRBJ1-5	TGTGCCTGGAGTGGAAGGACAGGGTTCCGCAATCAGCCCCAGCATTTT	CAWSGRTGFRNQPQHF
-	-	TRBV10-2	TRBJ1-6	TGCGCCAGCAGTGAGACCGGGCCCGGGCATTCACCCCTCCACTTT	CASSETGPGHSPLHF
few	TRBD1	TRBV14	TRBJ1-6	TGTGCCAGCAGCCAACCAGACAGGGGGGCCTATAATTCACCCCTCCACTTT	CASSQPDRGAYNSPLHF
-	TRBD1	TRBV6-5	TRBJ2-7	TGTGCCAGCGGTAACAGGGGCGAGCAGTACTTC	CASGNRGEQYF
-	TRBD2	TRBV7-9	TRBJ2-7	TGTGCCAGCAGCTTCGAGGGAGGGTACGAGCAGTACTTC	CASSFEGGYEQYF
-	TRBD2	TRBV7-9	TRBJ2-3	TGTGCCAGCAGCTTACCCCCGGGACTAGCAGATAAGACAGATACGCAGTATTTT	CASSLPPGLADKTDTQYF
-	TRBD2	TRBV7-2	TRBJ2-1	TGTGCCAGCAGCTTAGACAGACTAGCGGGAGTCTATGAGCAGTTCTTC	CASSLDRLAGVYEQFF
-	TRBD2	TRBV7-9	TRBJ2-1	TGTGCCAGCATCCACCTGGGGCGGGAGGGCCGGAATGAGCAGTTCTTC	CASIHLGREGRNEQFF
-	-	TRBV12-1	TRBJ1-3	TGTGCCAGCAGGATACGACCCGATCGCGGTGGAAACACCATATATTTT	CASRIRPDRGGNTIYF
-	TRBD2	TRBV12-3/TRBV12-4	TRBJ2-2	TGTGCCAGCGGGCGGGAGGTCGGGGAGCTGTTTTTT	CASGREVGELFF
-	TRBD2	TRBV20-1	TRBJ2-7	TGCAGTGCTAGTGCTCCTAGCGGCCCTTACGAGCAGTACTTC	CSASAPSGPYEQYF
-	-	TRBV27	TRBJ2-1	TGTGCCAGCAGTTTCAGGCTGGCGAATGAGCAGTTCTTC	CASSFRLANEQFF
-	TRBD1	TRBV6-6	TRBJ1-1	TGTGCCAGCAGTCGCGACACCACCGGGACAGGGACAATTAACACTGAAGCTTTCTTT	CASSRDTTGTGTINTEAFF
-	-	TRBV7-9	TRBJ2-6	TGTGCCAGCAGCTTATCCACTCCCGGGGCCAACGTCCTGACTTTC	CASSLSTPGANVLTF
few	-	TRBV6-5	TRBJ2-5	TGTGCCAGCGCGACCTCACAGGGCCAAGAGACCCAGTACTTC	CASATSQGQETQYF